This T cell receptor beta chain was identified in a study of radiation and T cells in renal cell carcinoma. CDR1 SEHNR and CDR2 FQNEAQ come from the germline V gene (reference sequence). This CDR3 spans 15 amino acids. The ends were cut back, 1 base at V and 5 bases at J, with 9 bases in the middle. This table comes from immunoSEQ multiplex PCR, and its TCRdb copy is limited to in-frame clones, with some not included. The data show some 150,000 clones, about 87% seen once. Sample time point: blood 2 weeks post-SBRT. As to treatment: 15 Gy SBRT to primary tumor, nephrectomy 4 weeks later. This specimen consisted of blood, obtained from a patient whose treatment included radiotherapy and nephrectomy. The clonotype originates from a woman aged 50 to 65 with renal cell carcinoma. This chain links TRBV7-9 with TRBJ1-6; D call uncertain. CDR3 protein: CASSLGTANNSPLHF. CDR3 in DNA: TGTGCCAGCAGCTTAGGGACCGCGAATAATTCACCCCTCCACTTT. The full variable domain, its missing parts supplied by reference TRBV7-9 and TRBJ1-6, is DTGVSQNPRHKITKRGQNVTFRCDPISEHNRLYWYRQTLGQGPEFLTYFQNEAQLEKSRLLSDRFSAERPKGSFSTLEIQRTEQGDSAMYLCASSLGTANNSPLHFGNGTRLTVT.